The clone carrying this T cell receptor (beta chain) was seen only once. Its antigen is still unknown. The time point here: baseline, week 1 (first vaccination visit). Treatment specified: pre-vaccination baseline after standard-of-care therapy. The donor cohort comprised cases of new WHO grade 3 or 4 IDH1-mutant, ATRX-lost astrocytoma. The data originate from a study of a mutant IDH1 vaccine in newly diagnosed glioma. Study-wide context: Treatment recipients were about 62% male and about 40% female, and their mean age was around 40 years. Every participant had undergone radiotherapy, temozolomide, or both before, and most underwent both. Whole-study results and caveats: Variations in leading peripheral T cell clonotypes appeared to have no connection with pseudoprogression.

Here immunoSEQ multiplex PCR was the method, and the copy in TCRdb shows in-frame clones only, minus some. Altogether 20,000 to 25,000 clones are present, 93% being singletons, with the ten largest covering roughly 1.1%. The J segment lost 2 bases and the V segment lost 5 bases, leaving 3 bases of the junction unmatched. The CDR3 is 15 amino acids. Germline V gene data show CDR1 as SGHTA and CDR2 as FQGTGA. The TCR was taken from a man in his forties with glioma. This chain joins TRBV7-3 and TRBJ2-6; 7 bases are shared with TRBD1. Sample: PBMCs, taken from a glioma patient treated with radiotherapy, temozolomide or both. The CDR3 bases are TGTGCCAGCAGCGCCACAGGGGCTGGGGCCAACGTCCTGACTTTC. It is translated as CASSATGAGANVLTF.